Only a few counts were recorded for the clone carrying this T cell receptor beta chain. Its cognate antigen is unknown. This sample is part of a study of human T cells and chemical hapten exposure. General study points: There was no change with DPC sensitization in TCRs above 1 in 1000 frequency.

Time point: pre-sensitization, week 0. Stated treatment: therapeutic diphenylcyclopropenone sensitization with weekly scalp DPC. V was clipped by 6 bases and J by 0 bases, with 15 bases between them. The CDR3 consists of 15 residues. CDR1 and CDR2 (germline): DFQATT, SNEGSKA (reference sequence). TCRdb re-called the RACE reads through MiXCR, storing one row per CDR3 protein. Of under 300,000 distinct CDR3 sequences detected, around 7.7% appear once; the ten largest clones hold more than 0.95%. The material was whole blood, obtained in connection with sensitization to the hapten diphenylcyclopropenone (DPC). The chain is built from TRBV20-1 and TRBJ1-5; D is undetermined. The receptor was isolated from a man aged 18 to 30 with alopecia areata. Some clones in this sample may be carry-over from other donors' samples. CDR3 nucleotides: TGCAGTGCCAAGAGTCACATTCATAGCAATCAGCCCCAGCATTTT. The encoded protein is CSAKSHIHSNQPQHF.